The rows below give T cell receptor beta chains drawn from one sample of a study of cytomegalovirus exposure and HLA in healthy donors. Using immunoSEQ multiplex PCR, the repertoire was profiled, and TCRdb retains in-frame clones only, with some absent. The sample yields more than 80,000 clones, around 90% seen once. The source material was PBMCs. These receptors came from a woman between 18 and 29 years old in good health and CMV-seropositive. Each CDR3 is given with its conserved first and last residue. D genes are given only for firm matches. Not every row has a clone size; where given, it reads once, few, many or a size class.

TGTGCCACCAGCAGAGATCGGGGCTCTGGGGCCAACGTCCTGACTTTC | CATSRDRGSGANVLTF | TRBV15 | - | once | TRBJ2-6
TGTGCCAGCAGCCCCCGAGCCTTTGGGACCCAGTACTTC | CASSPRAFGTQYF | TRBV5-8 | - | - | TRBJ2-5
TGCGCCAGCAGCTTGGACCCCACAGGAACGGGAGGCGATCAGCCCCAGCATTTT | CASSLDPTGTGGDQPQHF | TRBV5-1 | - | - | TRBJ1-5
TGTGCCAGCAGCTCCTCCGAGAGCACTGAAGCTTTCTTT | CASSSSESTEAFF | TRBV5-8 | - | - | TRBJ1-1
TGTGCCAGCAGCCAACTAGCGCCTCGCACAGATACGCAGTATTTT | CASSQLAPRTDTQYF | TRBV6-5 | TRBD2 | - | TRBJ2-3
TGTGCCAGTAGTGTACAGAGTTATAGCAATCAGCCCCAGCATTTT | CASSVQSYSNQPQHF | TRBV19 | - | few | TRBJ1-5
TGTGCCAGCAGACTAAAAGGGGACTTCACAGATACGCAGTATTTT | CASRLKGDFTDTQYF | TRBV6-5 | - | - | TRBJ2-3
TGTGCCAGCAGTCAACTACAGGGGCCTGGAAACACCATATATTTT | CASSQLQGPGNTIYF | TRBV7-2 | TRBD1 | - | TRBJ1-3
TGCGCCAGCAGTGAGTCCGGGGAGAGCTTACGGACCTTC | CASSESGESLRTF | TRBV10-1 | - | - | TRBJ1-2
TGTGCCAGCTCACAATCGACAGGGAACAGCAATCAGCCCCAGCATTTT | CASSQSTGNSNQPQHF | TRBV18 | TRBD1 | - | TRBJ1-5
TGCGCCAGCAGCCCGCCGGGACAGTATTACAATGAGCAGTTCTTC | CASSPPGQYYNEQFF | TRBV5-1 | TRBD1 | once | TRBJ2-1
TGTGCCAGCAGCATCGGACAGGGTCTCAATTCACCCCTCCACTTT | CASSIGQGLNSPLHF | TRBV5-6 | TRBD1 | - | TRBJ1-6
TGTGCCAGCGGAAGTTATCTGACGGGTTGGGGGGAGCTGTTTTTT | CASGSYLTGWGELFF | TRBV27 | - | - | TRBJ2-2
TGTGCCAGTTCAGGGGGCGCAGACACCGGGGAGCTGTTTTTT | CASSGGADTGELFF | TRBV6-5 | TRBD1 | - | TRBJ2-2
TGTGCCAGCAGTGCGGCCCGACAGGGGGGAGCTGGCTACACCTTC | CASSAARQGGAGYTF | TRBV2 | TRBD1 | - | TRBJ1-2
TGTGCCAGCAGTTCCGAGGAACAGGGAGGGGGGCAAGAGACCCAGTACTTC | CASSSEEQGGGQETQYF | TRBV28 | - | - | TRBJ2-5
TGTGCCAGCAGGGGACCTGGACAGGGCCTACATGGCTACACCTTC | CASRGPGQGLHGYTF | TRBV28 | TRBD1 | - | TRBJ1-2
TGTGCCAGCAGCCGGGTCGGGACTATGGGAGAAAAACTGTTTTTT | CASSRVGTMGEKLFF | TRBV11-2 | - | - | TRBJ1-4
TGCGCCAGCAGTGAGTCGAGGGAACTCCAAGAGACCCAGTACTTC | CASSESRELQETQYF | TRBV10-2 | - | - | TRBJ2-5
TGCGCCAGCAGCTCCTGGGACTCAAGCGCCCCTACGCAGTATTTT | CASSSWDSSAPTQYF | TRBV5-1 | - | - | TRBJ2-3
TGTGCCAGCAGCTCTCATGCGGGGGGCTACACCTTC | CASSSHAGGYTF | TRBV7-9 | - | - | TRBJ1-2
TGCAGCGTTGTATTGGCAGAGGGTGGAAACACCATATATTTT | CSVVLAEGGNTIYF | TRBV29-1 | - | - | TRBJ1-3
TGTGCCAGCAGCTTTGGACAGGGCACAGATACGCAGTATTTT | CASSFGQGTDTQYF | TRBV7-9 | TRBD1 | - | TRBJ2-3
TGTGCCAGCTCACCGTCGGAGGGGGCTGGTGGCTACACCTTC | CASSPSEGAGGYTF | TRBV18 | TRBD1 | few | TRBJ1-2
TGTGCCAGCAGCTCAGGAGGTTCGAAGACTGAAGCTTTCTTT | CASSSGGSKTEAFF | TRBV7-2 | - | - | TRBJ1-1
TGCAGCGTTGACGGGTTAGGCTATGGCTACACCTTC | CSVDGLGYGYTF | TRBV29-1 | - | - | TRBJ1-2
TGTGCCAGCAGTCACACTACAGGGGTGGAGACCCAGTACTTC | CASSHTTGVETQYF | TRBV6-6 | TRBD1 | - | TRBJ2-5
TGCGCCAGCAGCCAAGATGGGTGGCAGGGAGGAGATACGCAGTATTTT | CASSQDGWQGGDTQYF | TRBV4-1 | - | - | TRBJ2-3
TGTGCCAGCAGCTTACCTACCGGCAGCAGGGGAATGGAAGCTTTCTTT | CASSLPTGSRGMEAFF | TRBV7-6 | - | - | TRBJ1-1
TGTGCCAGCAGCTCCCCGGGACTACGCGGAGCTGGAAACACCATATATTTT | CASSSPGLRGAGNTIYF | TRBV7-9 | - | - | TRBJ1-3
TGCGCCAGCAGCCAGGGACTAGCGGGGTGGGCCGGGGAGCTGTTTTTT | CASSQGLAGWAGELFF | TRBV4-3 | TRBD2 | - | TRBJ2-2
TGTGCCAGCAGTTCGGGACAGGGGAATTCACCCCTCCACTTT | CASSSGQGNSPLHF | TRBV28 | TRBD1 | - | TRBJ1-6
TGTGCCAGCAGCGGACAGGGGCCCCAGCATTTT | CASSGQGPQHF | TRBV7-2 | TRBD1 | - | TRBJ1-5
TGCGCCAGCGCCAAGCTGAACACTGAAGCTTTCTTT | CASAKLNTEAFF | TRBV10-1 | - | - | TRBJ1-1
TGTGCCAGCAGTTACCCAGATCGGACTAATGGCTACACCTTC | CASSYPDRTNGYTF | TRBV6-5 | - | - | TRBJ1-2
TGTGCCAGCAGTGACGGGGGAGGCGCAGATACGCAGTATTTT | CASSDGGGADTQYF | TRBV6-1 | - | - | TRBJ2-3
TGTGCCAGCAGCTATACCGGGACTAGCTTCTCCTACAATGAGCAGTTCTTC | CASSYTGTSFSYNEQFF | TRBV2 | TRBD2 | - | TRBJ2-1
TGTGCCAGCTGTTCAGGGCAAACCTGCACAGATACGCAGTATTTT | CASCSGQTCTDTQYF | TRBV6-5 | - | - | TRBJ2-3
TGTGCCAGCTCCCCGGAGGGCCGTCGACAGCCCCAGCATTTT | CASSPEGRRQPQHF | TRBV18 | - | - | TRBJ1-5
TGCAGCGTTGAAGTACTAAACCCCGACGAGCAGTACTTC | CSVEVLNPDEQYF | TRBV29-1 | - | - | TRBJ2-7
TGTGCCACCAGCCGGGACTTCTATGGCTACACCTTC | CATSRDFYGYTF | TRBV15 | - | - | TRBJ1-2
TGTGCCAGCAGCCCCTACCGGGACTTGAACACTGAAGCTTTCTTT | CASSPYRDLNTEAFF | TRBV7-8 | - | - | TRBJ1-1
TGTGCCAGCAGCTCCCCGGGACAGGGGGCCACTAATGAAAAACTGTTTTTT | CASSSPGQGATNEKLFF | TRBV4-2 | TRBD1 | - | TRBJ1-4
TGTGCCACCAGCGAGCACTTTCAAGGGGACACTGAAGCTTTCTTT | CATSEHFQGDTEAFF | TRBV15 | - | - | TRBJ1-1
TGCGCCAGCAGCTTCAGGACAGGGGAGAACACAGATACGCAGTATTTT | CASSFRTGENTDTQYF | TRBV5-1 | TRBD1 | - | TRBJ2-3
TGTGCCAGCAGTTACCCTCTCGGGACAGGGGAAGAAAAACTGTTTTTT | CASSYPLGTGEEKLFF | TRBV6-6 | TRBD1 | - | TRBJ1-4
TGTGCCAGTAGTATAGATCGAGCCGGCTACACCTTC | CASSIDRAGYTF | TRBV19 | - | once | TRBJ1-2
TGTGCCAGCTCCCCGGGCAGGGGGACTGGAAACACCATATATTTT | CASSPGRGTGNTIYF | TRBV14 | TRBD1 | - | TRBJ1-3
TGTGCCAGCAGCTTAAGTTATAGTCCGTCCACAGATACGCAGTATTTT | CASSLSYSPSTDTQYF | TRBV5-6 | - | - | TRBJ2-3
TGTGCCAGCAGCTTCAGGGTGGGGGCATCGGAGACCCAGTACTTC | CASSFRVGASETQYF | TRBV5-6 | - | - | TRBJ2-5
TGTGCCAGCAGTGAAAACAGGGGTTTACCCCCGCCCCAGCATTTT | CASSENRGLPPPQHF | TRBV6-1 | TRBD1 | many | TRBJ1-5
TGTGCCAGCAGTGAAAGGGGGGGAGCTTTCTTT | CASSERGGAFF | TRBV2 | - | - | TRBJ1-1
TGTGCCAGTAGTATCAGGGGAGGGTTTGAAAAACTGTTTTTT | CASSIRGGFEKLFF | TRBV19 | - | - | TRBJ1-4